The rows below give T cell receptor beta chains drawn from one sample of a study of neurological immune-mediated disorders. In TCRdb, the 5' RACE reads were re-called with MiXCR into one record per CDR3 protein. The sample has 81,000 or so distinct CDR3 sequences, less than 15% seen once. The specimen was PBMCs. Receptor source: a female donor with HTLV-1-associated myelopathy (HAM/TSP). The CDR3 runs from the conserved cysteine through the conserved F or W. The order of the fields is V gene, J gene, CDR3 protein.

TRBV28	TRBJ1-6	CASTIQRSNSPLHF
TRBV5-1	TRBJ1-1	CASSLWGQGGTEAFF
TRBV12-3/TRBV12-4	TRBJ2-1	CASSFGGGALHEQFF
TRBV6-1	TRBJ2-5	CASSVGTSGYQETQYF
TRBV12-3/TRBV12-4	TRBJ2-1	CASSLAGTSSWFF
TRBV12-3/TRBV12-4	TRBJ1-1	CASSLQGAHAEAFF
TRBV10-3	TRBJ2-5	CAIRSSGGQETQYF
TRBV28	TRBJ1-6	CASSFGGQRYNSPLHF
TRBV5-1	TRBJ2-2	CASSLDRGELFF
TRBV7-9	TRBJ1-5	CANSAQGDQPQHF
TRBV7-7	TRBJ2-5	CASSQGLPAKETQYF
TRBV3-1	TRBJ2-1	CASSPQGTSISYNEQFF
TRBV20-1	TRBJ1-2	CSARGTGGSGYTF
TRBV9	TRBJ2-1	CASSTPRGGTYNEQFF
TRBV7-7	TRBJ2-1	CASSSRRGSVEQFF
TRBV9	TRBJ2-3	CASSPRGNTDTQYF
TRBV2	TRBJ2-5	CASSFLEYQTQYF
TRBV12-3/TRBV12-4	TRBJ2-1	CASSLTYNEQFF
TRBV6-5	TRBJ2-3	CASSSGLLFPDTQYF
TRBV20-1	TRBJ2-7	CSATGTGEDEQYF
TRBV2	TRBJ1-2	CASITGEGTGYTF
TRBV15	TRBJ1-1	CATSRENRAFF
TRBV2	TRBJ1-2	CASTGRVGGYTF
TRBV28	TRBJ2-5	CASSFGGVGETQYF
TRBV7-8	TRBJ1-1	CASSAHSGGVRTEAFF
TRBV29-1	TRBJ2-3	CSERDRDADTQYF
TRBV6-2/TRBV6-3	TRBJ2-2	CASSYGRPGELFF
TRBV5-1	TRBJ2-1	CASSPGTDNEQFF
TRBV7-2	TRBJ1-1	CASSLGANTEAFF
TRBV20-1	TRBJ2-7	CSASFGMMSHSYEQYF
TRBV21-1	TRBJ2-5	CASLGQEETQYF
TRBV29-1	TRBJ2-1	CSVERVYNEQFF
TRBV4-2	TRBJ1-2	CASSQDRAFRGYTF
TRBV5-5	TRBJ1-1	CASSYRTGEDTEAFF
TRBV6-6	TRBJ2-1	CASSYFSTGHNEQFF
TRBV7-2	TRBJ1-6	CASSLDRSDVGTLHF
TRBV27	TRBJ2-2	CASSLFSVAGQGELFF